This T cell receptor (beta chain) derives from a study of T cell responses to AZD1222 COVID-19 vaccine. Study observations and caveats: Females made up more of the donors, who were largely white British, and clonal diversity may have come out too low. Repertoire collection took place solely once the T cell response had peaked.

Concerning this clone itself: The antigen is undetermined.

Measured with immunoSEQ multiplex PCR; TCRdb has only the in-frame clones, and not every one. Found here are 130,000 to 150,000 clones, around 89% of them singletons; the top ten hold about 1.5%. V shed 7 bases, J shed 5 bases, and the junction held 8 bases outside the gene matches. In germline, CDR1 is MDHEN, CDR2 SYDVKM. There are 15 residues in the CDR3. The receptor comes from an adult in good health. This chain links TRBV28 with TRBJ2-2; 9 bases line up with TRBD2. Sequenced here: peripheral blood, sampled on day 0 of AZD1222 vaccination. CDR3 region: CASTSGTSRTGELFF. The DNA for the CDR3 is TGTGCCAGCACGTCCGGGACTAGCCGTACCGGGGAGCTGTTTTTT.